This TCR beta chain was sequenced in a study of T cell repertoires in aging, cancer and after chemotherapy. Peripheral blood genomic DNA, not sorted cells or RNA, was the template. A mixed TRB-A/B primer pool amplified rearranged TRB by multiplex touch-down PCR. MiXCR was run by TCRdb on the multiplex PCR reads, yielding one entry per CDR3 protein. The sample shows approximately 10,000 distinct CDR3 sequences, roughly 40% of them seen only once. Source material: blood. The origin of this receptor is a human donor in good health.

CDR3 coding DNA: TGTGCCAGCAGTCCTACAGGTTATGTACAAGAGACCCAGTACTTC. Encoded protein: CASSPTGYVQETQYF. The J gene is TRBJ2-5, the V gene TRBV27; tentative D call: TRBD1 (5 bases). Germline-derived CDR1 and CDR2 are MNHEY and SMNVEV (reference sequence). The CDR3 has 15 amino acids. Trimming stripped 5 bases from V and 2 bases from J, with 15 bases between.